The 12 T cell receptor beta chains listed next were all sequenced from one sample in a study of cytomegalovirus exposure and HLA in healthy donors. This PCR relied on a set of 60 Vbeta primers and 13 Jbeta primers. The data were produced by immunoSEQ multiplex PCR, yet TCRdb's version contains in-frame clones alone and is incomplete. This table has some 190,000 clones, around 80% appearing once. Sequenced material: PBMCs. Every receptor here comes from a woman aged 25 to 39 in good health and CMV-seronegative.

The rearrangement uses TRBV6-6 and TRBJ2-5, with TRBD2 as a possible D gene (7 bases). Per germline, CDR1 MNHNY and CDR2 SVGAGI (reference sequence). This CDR3 region has 16 residues. V was pared by 7 bases and J by 2 bases, with 20 bases between. CDR3: CASNTRRGRDQETQYF. As DNA, the CDR3 is TGTGCCAGCAACACCAGAAGGGGGAGGGATCAAGAGACCCAGTACTTC.

This clone was observed a few times. This chain connects TRBV5-4 to TRBJ1-2, with 11 bases that match TRBD1. V was clipped by 4 bases and J by 4 bases; unmatched bases: 9. Germline V lookup: CDR1 SGHNT, CDR2 YYREEE (reference sequence). The CDR3 extends over 16 amino acids. DNA for the CDR3: TGTGCCAGCAGCCCGGAACCGGGACAGGGGGGCTATGGCTACACCTTC. Residues: CASSPEPGQGGYGYTF.

The chain employs TRBV4-1 and TRBJ1-2, with TRBD1 matching over 7 bases. In germline, CDR1 is MGHRA, CDR2 YSYEKL. CDR3 length equals 15 residues. V shed 0 bases and J 4 bases; nucleotides not matched to a gene: 5. The DNA of the CDR3 is TGCGCCAGCAGCCAAGAAACAGGGGACGGCTATGGCTACACCTTC. This encodes CASSQETGDGYGYTF.

The chain is built from TRBV5-1 and TRBJ2-1; 7 bases align to TRBD1. The germline V gene encodes CDR1 SGHRS and CDR2 YFSETQ. This CDR3 is built from 16 residues. With V trimmed by 6 bases and J by 0 bases, 9 bases remained unmatched. As DNA, the CDR3 is TGCGCCAGCACCGAGATGGGACAGAGCTCCTACAATGAGCAGTTCTTC. This sequence encodes CASTEMGQSSYNEQFF.

V usage is TRBV18 and J usage is TRBJ1-5, with D tentatively TRBD1 (6 bases). Germline CDR1 reads KGHSH; CDR2 reads LQKENI. This CDR3 spans 16 amino acids. V was trimmed by 5 bases and J by 0 bases, leaving 14 bases between them. The CDR3 DNA reads TGTGCCAGCTCAGATCAGGGAGGGGGTAGCAATCAGCCCCAGCATTTT. Protein sequence: CASSDQGGGSNQPQHF.

The chain links TRBV12-5 to TRBJ2-3, with a possible D match to TRBD2 (5 bases). Trimming left V 6 bases short and J 1 base short, with 14 bases between. Germline CDR1 is LGHNT and CDR2 is FRNRAP. The CDR3 totals 15 residues. The CDR3 nucleotides read TGTGCTAGTGGCTACCTGGACTGGGGCACAGATACGCAGTATTTT. Translating it yields CASGYLDWGTDTQYF.

The chain links TRBV6-5 to TRBJ1-2; D not resolved. The CDR3 is 13 residues long. Deletions cut 5 bases from V and 1 base from J, with 8 bases between. Germline V gene data show CDR1 as MNHEY and CDR2 as SVGAGI. In nucleotides, the CDR3 is TGTGCCAGCAGTCTCGAGCTTAACTATGGCTACACCTTC. This gives the protein CASSLELNYGYTF.

The chain is built from TRBV5-1 and TRBJ2-1, with D perhaps TRBD1 (6 bases). V dropped 4 bases and J dropped 2 bases, with 13 bases sitting between them. The germline CDR1 and CDR2 sequences are SGHRS and YFSETQ. The CDR3 is made up of 15 amino acids. CDR3: CASSILPGAYNEQFF. Here the CDR3 DNA reads TGCGCCAGCAGCATCCTCCCAGGGGCCTACAATGAGCAGTTCTTC.

This clone occurred a few times. The chain joins TRBV5-8 to TRBJ1-5; TRBD1 aligns across 7 bases. The CDR3 spans 16 residues. Germline assignment: CDR1 SGHTS and CDR2 YDEGEE. Unmatched junction bases numbered 7, after V lost 4 bases and J lost 0 bases. In DNA form, the CDR3 reads TGTGCCAGCAGCCCGGGGGACAGCTATAGCAATCAGCCCCAGCATTTT. Translating it yields CASSPGDSYSNQPQHF.

The rearrangement joins TRBV5-1 to TRBJ2-2, with 8 bases that match TRBD1. The CDR3 runs 18 residues. Germline loops: CDR1 SGHRS, CDR2 YFSETQ. Unmatched junction bases numbered 13, after V lost 0 bases and J lost 6 bases. The CDR3 loop reads CASSLAATGQGSAGELFF. CDR3 nucleotide sequence: TGCGCCAGCAGCTTGGCGGCTACCGGACAGGGATCCGCCGGGGAGCTGTTTTTT.

The V call is TRBV14, the J call TRBJ2-3; 8 nucleotides match TRBD2. With 1 base clipped from V and 14 bases from J, the junction kept 17 bases outside the gene matches. This CDR3 has 16 residues. Germline values: CDR1 SGHDN, CDR2 FVKESK. The CDR3 DNA is TGTGCCAGCAGCCAAGTTGAACACCCGACTAGCGCCCGCCCGTATTTT. Translation gives CASSQVEHPTSARPYF.

The rearrangement uses TRBV25-1 and TRBJ1-1; 9 bases line up with TRBD1. This CDR3 has 14 residues. The V and J ends lost 3 bases and 2 bases, in that order; junction bases with no gene match: 1. Germline assignment: CDR1 MGHDK and CDR2 SYGVNS. The CDR3 sequence: CASSDTGGNTEAFF. CDR3 coding DNA: TGTGCCAGCAGTGACACAGGGGGCAACACTGAAGCTTTCTTT.